This TCR beta chain was captured in a study of shared clonotypes between healthy human individuals. About the study: For every donor, three CD4 naive, three CD4 memory, two CD8 naive and one CD8 memory plates were used.

The sorted-subset replicate PCRs were given 150 to 200 ng DNA, which is 30,000 or so T cell genomes. Source study methods: Quality scores were absent from the junction-only immunoSEQ sequences, so filtering differed. Repertoires were generated with immunoSEQ multiplex PCR, while TCRdb's copy carries only in-frame clones and drops some. Clonal size and the V and J genes are those of that table, whereas D and trimming came from the DNA. The table records about 960,000 clones, about 80% of them present only once. Germline V gene sequence: CDR1 SEHNR, CDR2 FQNEAQ (reference sequence). Losses at the gene ends were 3 bases for V and 8 bases for J; bases not matched to a gene: 8. The CDR3 is 16 residues long.

This TCR was sampled from a man in his late teens or twenties in good health. The chain joins TRBV7-9 to TRBJ2-1; 12 bases are a match to TRBD2. The material sequenced was memory CD4+ T cells sorted from blood. Subset described: CD45RA-negative fraction. The CDR3 coding sequence is TGTGCCAGCAGCTTGTGGGGGACTAGCGGGCGGTATGAGCAGTTCTTC. This gives the protein CASSLWGTSGRYEQFF.